A single sample is the source of the 3 T cell receptor beta chains below, sequenced in a study of T cells expressing NK-cell markers. TCRdb reprocessed the 5' RACE reads and reports one entry per CDR3 protein, with no DNA. This listing includes some 500,000 distinct CDR3 sequences. Sequencing was performed on blood T cells: a sorted CD56 or NKG2C T cell subset, CD4+ or CD8+ T cells, or bulk PBMC T cells (not recorded which). Source of these receptors: a woman aged 50 to 60 in good health.

The chain links TRBV12-3 or TRBV12-4 to TRBJ2-3; the D call of TRBD2 rests on TCRdb alone, since no DNA is present to check it. There are 16 residues in the CDR3. CDR3 residues: CASSFSSSGKVDTQYF.

The V gene is TRBV3-1, the J gene TRBJ2-1; absent DNA, TCRdb's TRBD2 call cannot be checked. The CDR3 is 17 amino acids. The germline gives CDR1 LGHDT, CDR2 YNNKEL (reference sequence). The CDR3 reads CASSQDIGAGLYNEQFF.

V usage is TRBV29-1 and J usage is TRBJ2-6; TCRdb designates TRBD2, a call that cannot be tested without DNA. The germline V gene encodes CDR1 SQVTM and CDR2 ANQGSEA. The CDR3 runs 16 residues. This CDR3 is CSVAGGPPSGANVLTF.